Sequencing of this T cell receptor (beta chain) was carried out in a study of blood T cell repertoires in COVID-19. Across the whole study: The United States, Italy and Spain provided the acute and convalescent COVID-19 samples. In each case, the material was cDNA or gDNA derived from T cells, B-cell-depleted T cells, or PBMCs.

Authors' processing steps: Amplification with reference gene primers provided the estimates of nucleated cell counts. Clones were sequenced by immunoSEQ multiplex PCR, and TCRdb holds only the in-frame ones, with some missing. For V, J and clone size, that table is used; D and trimming come from the DNA. This table has 85,000 to 95,000 clones, about 88% appearing once. The sample was peripheral blood. The TCR sequence derives from a woman of 80 years or more with acute or convalescent COVID-19.

CDR3 protein: CASSIERATNEKLFF. The CDR3, as DNA: TGTGCCAGTAGTATAGAGAGGGCAACTAATGAAAAACTGTTTTTT. The V call is TRBV19, the J call TRBJ1-4; D not resolved. The germline V gene encodes CDR1 LNHDA and CDR2 SQIVND (reference sequence). The CDR3 extends over 15 amino acids. The germline V and J ends were trimmed by 0 bases and 0 bases, with 5 bases remaining between them.